The clone carrying this T cell receptor (beta chain) appeared once. Antigen unknown. Looked up from germline, CDR1 is SGHTA and CDR2 is FQGNSA. V was shortened by 1 base and J by 9 bases, with 7 bases between the two germline ends. The CDR3 covers 12 residues. Produced via immunoSEQ multiplex PCR; TCRdb's table is partial and in-frame only. Of roughly 150,000 clones listed, about 83% are singletons. Second-dose schedules of about 4 or about 12 weeks were combined. This entry is derived from a study of T cell responses to AZD1222 COVID-19 vaccine. Study-level points and caveats: In a largely white British group with more females than males, clonal diversity was possibly underestimated. Across the whole spike, CD4 TCRs peaked at regions 160-218 and 743-854.

The TCR originated in an adult who received the AZD1222 COVID-19 vaccine. The specimen was peripheral blood, collected 28 days after the second AZD1222 dose. The V and J genes are TRBV7-2 and TRBJ1-5, with D hard to call. The CDR3 here is CASSLDYWPQHF. The CDR3 coding sequence is TGTGCCAGCAGCTTAGATTATTGGCCCCAGCATTTT.